This T cell receptor beta chain was recorded in a study of shared clonotypes between healthy human individuals. Across the study: Every donor yielded three CD4 naive, three CD4 memory, two CD8 naive and one CD8 memory plate. Regarding the study as a whole: Non-shared clonotypes were found to have lower generation probabilities than the clonotypes that were shared by all four of the sorted-subset donors. The represented genetic and exposure-history diversity was limited by the small number of donors.

CD45RO-negative, CCR7-positively selected cells formed the naive CD8 fraction, excluding terminally differentiated effector memory CD45RA+ cells. This CDR3 has 13 amino acids. V gave up 0 bases and J gave up 3 bases, with 7 bases separating them. From germline, CDR1 is SGHRS and CDR2 YFSETQ. In the case of this clone: Its antigen remains unidentified.

Sequencing used immunoSEQ multiplex PCR; TCRdb keeps in-frame clones, though not all of them. The sample records millions of clones, approximately 95% being singletons. The sequence was collected from a man between 18 and 29 years old in good health. The sample was naive CD8+ T cells sorted from blood. This chain connects TRBV5-1 to TRBJ2-7, with D uncertain. Written as DNA, the CDR3 is TGCGCCAGCAGCTTGGCCTTGGACTACGAGCAGTACTTC. Protein: CASSLALDYEQYF.